This entry is about one TCR beta chain. Its specificity is unknown. The protocol was immunoSEQ multiplex PCR, while the TCRdb copy is restricted to in-frame clones and leaves out a portion. Among 50,000 to 75,000 clones listed, approximately 78% were seen once. Germline V lookup: CDR1 MNHEY, CDR2 SVGAGI. CDR3 length: 16 amino acids. The V end was cut by 2 bases, the J end by 0 bases, with 12 bases between. This record comes from a study of memory CD4+ T cells and cytomegalovirus serostatus. The sort gate was single viable CD3+CD4+CD8-CD45RO+ cells for memory CD4+ T cells. Study conclusions and caveats: Repertoires predicted CMV serostatus with median bootstrapped AUC of roughly 0.95.

The chain carries TRBV6-5 and TRBJ2-3, with D hard to call. The source of this sequence is an adult in good health and CMV-seronegative. Sequenced material: memory CD4+ T cells from blood. CDR3 sequence (DNA): TGTGCCAGCAGTTACCGGCAGGCCCCTAGCACAGATACGCAGTATTTT. This sequence encodes CASSYRQAPSTDTQYF.